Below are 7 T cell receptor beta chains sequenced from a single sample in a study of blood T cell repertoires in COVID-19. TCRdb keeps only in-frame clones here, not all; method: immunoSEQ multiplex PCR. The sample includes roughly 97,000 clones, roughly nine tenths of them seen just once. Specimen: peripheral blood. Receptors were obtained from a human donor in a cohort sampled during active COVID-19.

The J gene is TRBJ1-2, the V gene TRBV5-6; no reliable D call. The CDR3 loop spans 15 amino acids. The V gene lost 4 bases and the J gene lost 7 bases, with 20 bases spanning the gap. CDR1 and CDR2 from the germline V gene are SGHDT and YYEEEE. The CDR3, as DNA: TGTGCCAGCAGCGAGGGTGGCAGGAGGCCAGGTGGCTACACCTTC. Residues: CASSEGGRRPGGYTF.

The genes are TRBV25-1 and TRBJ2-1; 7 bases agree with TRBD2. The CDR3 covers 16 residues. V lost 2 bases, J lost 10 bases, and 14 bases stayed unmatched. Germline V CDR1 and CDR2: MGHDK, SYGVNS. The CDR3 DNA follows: TGTGCCAGCAGTGAACCGGGCTCCCACGGGGGGTCAGAGCAGTTCTTC. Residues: CASSEPGSHGGSEQFF.

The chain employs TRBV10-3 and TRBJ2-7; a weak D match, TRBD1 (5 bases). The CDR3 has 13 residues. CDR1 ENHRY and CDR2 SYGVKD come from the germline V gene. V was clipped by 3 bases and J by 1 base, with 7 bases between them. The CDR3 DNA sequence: TGTGCCATCAGTGACCAGGGTTCCTACGAGCAGTACTTC. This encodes CAISDQGSYEQYF.

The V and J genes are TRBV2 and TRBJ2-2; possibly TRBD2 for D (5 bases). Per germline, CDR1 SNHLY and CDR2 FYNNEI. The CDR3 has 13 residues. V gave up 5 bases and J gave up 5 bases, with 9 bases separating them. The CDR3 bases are TGTGCCAGCAGTACCCGGGGAACCGGGGAGCTGTTTTTT. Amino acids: CASSTRGTGELFF.

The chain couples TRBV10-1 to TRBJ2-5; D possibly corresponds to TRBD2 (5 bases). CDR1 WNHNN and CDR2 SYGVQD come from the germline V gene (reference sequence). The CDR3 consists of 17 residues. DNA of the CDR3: TGCGGGGGAAGAGCTGGGCACCCAAGAGGGTGTCAAGAGACCCAGTACTTC. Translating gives CGGRAGHPRGCQETQYF.

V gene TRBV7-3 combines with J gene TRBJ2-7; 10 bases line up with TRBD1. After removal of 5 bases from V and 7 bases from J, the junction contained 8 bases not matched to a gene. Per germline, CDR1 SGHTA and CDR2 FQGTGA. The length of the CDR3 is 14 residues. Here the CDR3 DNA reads TGTGCCAGCAGCCGGGACAGGGGATTGGAGGAGCAGTACTTC. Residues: CASSRDRGLEEQYF.

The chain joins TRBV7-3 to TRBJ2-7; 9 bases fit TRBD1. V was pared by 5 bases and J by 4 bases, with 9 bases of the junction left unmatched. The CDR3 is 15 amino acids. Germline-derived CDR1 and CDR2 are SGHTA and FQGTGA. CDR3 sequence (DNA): TGTGCCAGCAGCCTAGAAAGACAGGGGGAATACGAGCAGTACTTC. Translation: CASSLERQGEYEQYF.